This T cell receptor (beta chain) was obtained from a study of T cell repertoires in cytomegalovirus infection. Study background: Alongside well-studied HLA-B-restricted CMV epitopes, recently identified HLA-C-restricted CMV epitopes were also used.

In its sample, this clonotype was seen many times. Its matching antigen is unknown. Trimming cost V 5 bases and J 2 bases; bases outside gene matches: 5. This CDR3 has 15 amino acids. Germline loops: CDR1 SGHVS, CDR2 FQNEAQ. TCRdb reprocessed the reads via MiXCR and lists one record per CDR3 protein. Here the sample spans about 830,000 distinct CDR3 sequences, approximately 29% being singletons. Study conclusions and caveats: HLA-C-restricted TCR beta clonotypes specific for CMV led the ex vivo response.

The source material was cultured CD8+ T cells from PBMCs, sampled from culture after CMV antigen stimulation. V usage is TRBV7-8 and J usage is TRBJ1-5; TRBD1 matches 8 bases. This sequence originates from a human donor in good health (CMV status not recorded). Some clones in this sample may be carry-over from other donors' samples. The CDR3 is CASSRGTGRNQPQHF. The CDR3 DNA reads TGTGCCAGCAGCCGAGGGACAGGACGCAATCAGCCCCAGCATTTT.